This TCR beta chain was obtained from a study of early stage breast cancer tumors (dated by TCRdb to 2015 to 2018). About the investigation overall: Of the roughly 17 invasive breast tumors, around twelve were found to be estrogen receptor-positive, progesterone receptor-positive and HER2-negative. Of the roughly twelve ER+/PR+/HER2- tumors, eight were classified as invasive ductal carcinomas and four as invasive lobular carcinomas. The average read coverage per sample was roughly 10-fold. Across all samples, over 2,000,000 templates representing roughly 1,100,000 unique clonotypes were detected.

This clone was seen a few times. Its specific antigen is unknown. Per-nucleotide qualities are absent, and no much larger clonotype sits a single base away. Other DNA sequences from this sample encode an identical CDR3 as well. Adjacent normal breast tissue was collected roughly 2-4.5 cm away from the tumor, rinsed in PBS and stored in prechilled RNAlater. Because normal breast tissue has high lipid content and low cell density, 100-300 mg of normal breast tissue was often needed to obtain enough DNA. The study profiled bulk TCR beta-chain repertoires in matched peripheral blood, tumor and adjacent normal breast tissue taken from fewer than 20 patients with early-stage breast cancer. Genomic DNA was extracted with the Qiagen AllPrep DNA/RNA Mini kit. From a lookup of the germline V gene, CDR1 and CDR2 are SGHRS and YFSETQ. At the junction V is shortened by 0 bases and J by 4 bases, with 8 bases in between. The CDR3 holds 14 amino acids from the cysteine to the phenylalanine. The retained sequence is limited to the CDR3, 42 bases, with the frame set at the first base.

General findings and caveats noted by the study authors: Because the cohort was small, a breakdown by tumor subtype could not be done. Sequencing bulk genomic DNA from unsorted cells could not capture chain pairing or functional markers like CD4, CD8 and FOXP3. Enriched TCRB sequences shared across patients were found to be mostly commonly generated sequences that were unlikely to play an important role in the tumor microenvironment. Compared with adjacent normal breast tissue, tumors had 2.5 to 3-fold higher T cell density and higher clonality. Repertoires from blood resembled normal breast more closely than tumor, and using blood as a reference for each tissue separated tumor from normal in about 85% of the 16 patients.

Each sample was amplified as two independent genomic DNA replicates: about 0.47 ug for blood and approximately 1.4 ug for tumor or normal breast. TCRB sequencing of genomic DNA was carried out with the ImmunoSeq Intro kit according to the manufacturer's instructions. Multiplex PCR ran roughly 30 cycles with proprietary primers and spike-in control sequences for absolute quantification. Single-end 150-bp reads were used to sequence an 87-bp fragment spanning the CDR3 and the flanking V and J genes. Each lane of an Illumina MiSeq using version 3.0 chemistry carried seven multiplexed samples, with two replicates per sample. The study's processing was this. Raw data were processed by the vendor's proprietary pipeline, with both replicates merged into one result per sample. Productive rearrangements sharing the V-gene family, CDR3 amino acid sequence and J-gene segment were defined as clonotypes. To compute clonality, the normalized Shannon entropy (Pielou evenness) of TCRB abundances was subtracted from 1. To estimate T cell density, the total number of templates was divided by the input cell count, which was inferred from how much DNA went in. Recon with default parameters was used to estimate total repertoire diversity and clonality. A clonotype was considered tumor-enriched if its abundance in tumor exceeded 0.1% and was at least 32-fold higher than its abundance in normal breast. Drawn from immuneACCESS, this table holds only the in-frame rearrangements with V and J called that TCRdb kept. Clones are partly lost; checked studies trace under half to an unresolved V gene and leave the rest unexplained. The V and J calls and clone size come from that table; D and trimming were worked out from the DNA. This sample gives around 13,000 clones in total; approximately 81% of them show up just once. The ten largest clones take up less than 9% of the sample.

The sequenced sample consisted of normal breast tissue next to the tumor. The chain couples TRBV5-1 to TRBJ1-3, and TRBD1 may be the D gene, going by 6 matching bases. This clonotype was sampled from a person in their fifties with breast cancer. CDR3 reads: CASSLDRAGNTIYF. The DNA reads TGCGCCAGCAGCTTGGACAGGGCAGGAAACACCATATATTTT. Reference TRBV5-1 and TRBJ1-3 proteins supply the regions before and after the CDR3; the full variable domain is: KAGVTQTPRYLIKTRGQQVTLSCSPISGHRSVSWYQQTPGQGLQFLFEYFSETQRNKGNFPGRFSGRQFSNSRSEMNVSTLELGDSALYLCASSLDRAGNTIYFGEGSWLTVV.